These 14 T cell receptor beta chains were all obtained from the same sample, sequenced in a study of PD-1 blockade in classical Hodgkin lymphoma. Using immunoSEQ multiplex PCR, the repertoire was profiled, and TCRdb retains in-frame clones only, with some absent. In the table there are 25,000 to 35,000 clones, roughly 70% of which are singletons. Relapses following autologous stem cell transplantation were seen in all patients, with brentuximab vedotin exposure varying. The source was peripheral blood mononuclear cells (PBMCs), collected before the second cycle of nivolumab. Every receptor here comes from a human donor with classical Hodgkin lymphoma.

The chain combines TRBV6-1 with TRBJ2-1, with no clear D. The CDR3 runs 12 residues. Between the trimmed V and J ends, which lost 6 bases and 6 bases, there was a span of 9 bases. Per germline, CDR1 MNHNS and CDR2 SASEGT. The CDR3 coding sequence is TGTGCCAGCAGGACTCTTCTCAATGAGCAGTTCTTC. It specifies CASRTLLNEQFF.

The chain carries TRBV28 and TRBJ2-3; TRBD1 agrees at 11 bases. This CDR3 has 15 amino acids. The J segment lost 4 bases and the V segment lost 8 bases, leaving 8 bases of the junction unmatched. Germline V CDR1 and CDR2: MDHEN, SYDVKM. The CDR3, as DNA: TGTGCCAGCCGATTCGGGGGACAGGGGGCAGATACGCAGTATTTT. This sequence encodes CASRFGGQGADTQYF.

The chain has TRBV30 and TRBJ2-5, with TRBD2 as a possible D gene (6 bases). The germline V gene encodes CDR1 GTSNPN and CDR2 SVGIG (reference sequence). The V end was cut by 4 bases, the J end by 5 bases, with 8 bases between. The CDR3 spans 11 residues. In DNA, the CDR3 is TGTGCCTGGAATGCGGGGGAGACCCAGTACTTC. Protein sequence: CAWNAGETQYF.

The chain couples TRBV2 to TRBJ1-1; tentative D call: TRBD1 (6 bases). With 2 bases removed from V and 3 bases from J, the gap between germline ends came to 13 bases. Per the germline V gene, CDR1 is SNHLY and CDR2 is FYNNEI. The CDR3 totals 15 residues. The CDR3 DNA is TGTGCCAGCAGTGAATTGCAGGGGCTGGACACTGAAGCTTTCTTT. Translating it yields CASSELQGLDTEAFF.

J is TRBJ2-5 and V is TRBV28; no clear D gene. Germline CDR1 is MDHEN and CDR2 is SYDVKM. V was trimmed by 2 bases and J by 2 bases, leaving 9 bases between them. The CDR3 consists of 14 residues. CDR3 protein: CASSLVAIQETQYF. The CDR3 region has the DNA TGTGCCAGCAGTTTAGTGGCTATTCAAGAGACCCAGTACTTC.

V usage is TRBV15 and J usage is TRBJ2-7; D is ambiguous. Germline V CDR1 and CDR2: LNHNV, YYDKDF (reference sequence). This CDR3 region has 16 residues. The V and J ends lost 0 bases and 3 bases respectively, with 15 bases between them. CDR3 residues: CATSRDLVGLGYEQYF. For the CDR3, the DNA is TGTGCCACCAGCAGAGATCTGGTGGGTTTGGGCTACGAGCAGTACTTC.

This chain joins TRBV9 and TRBJ2-2, with D possibly being TRBD1 (5 bases). CDR1 and CDR2 from the germline V gene are SGDLS and YYNGEE. The CDR3 is 14 residues long. The ends were cut back, 0 bases at V and 7 bases at J, with 10 bases in the middle. The CDR3 DNA reads as TGTGCCAGCAGCGTAGGGGGCGCGAACGGGGAGCTGTTTTTT. Protein product: CASSVGGANGELFF.

The gene calls are TRBV19 and TRBJ1-5, with TRBD1 as a possible D gene (6 bases). The CDR3 runs to 17 residues. Looked up from germline, CDR1 is LNHDA and CDR2 is SQIVND (reference sequence). V dropped 6 bases and J dropped 0 bases, with 18 bases sitting between them. For the CDR3, the DNA is TGTGCCAGTAGGACCGGGACACACCCATATAGCAATCAGCCCCAGCATTTT. The encoded protein is CASRTGTHPYSNQPQHF. Using reference TRBV19 and TRBJ1-5 for the parts outside the CDR3, the full variable domain is DGGITQSPKYLFRKEGQNVTLSCEQNLNHDAMYWYRQDPGQGLRLIYYSQIVNDFQKGDIAEGYSVSREKKESFPLTVTSAQKNPTAFYLCASRTGTHPYSNQPQHFGDGTRLSIL.

The chain combines TRBV7-9 with TRBJ2-5; 13 bases map to TRBD2. Germline V gives CDR1 SEHNR, CDR2 FQNEAQ (reference sequence). Unmatched junction bases numbered 9, after V lost 6 bases and J lost 2 bases. This CDR3 has 17 residues. CDR3 protein: CASSYGLAGDPQETQYF. Here the CDR3 DNA reads TGTGCCAGCAGTTACGGACTAGCGGGGGACCCACAAGAGACCCAGTACTTC.

J is TRBJ2-3 and V is TRBV13; 11 bases align to TRBD2. Germline lookup yields CDR1 PRHDT and CDR2 FYEKMQ (reference sequence). The CDR3 spans 19 residues. With V trimmed by 3 bases and J by 2 bases, 13 bases remained unmatched. Written as DNA, the CDR3 is TGTGCCAGCAGCTTGGGCGGCCTAGCGGGGGGCCAGTCCACAGATACGCAGTATTTT. Its translation is CASSLGGLAGGQSTDTQYF. Filled out from reference TRBV13 and TRBJ2-3, the complete variable domain reads AAGVIQSPRHLIKEKRETATLKCYPIPRHDTVYWYQQGPGQDPQFLISFYEKMQSDKGSIPDRFSAQQFSDYHSELNMSSLELGDSALYFCASSLGGLAGGQSTDTQYFGPGTRLTVL.

The count of this clone is one. This rearrangement joins TRBV10-3 to TRBJ2-5, with D possibly being TRBD2 (5 bases). CDR1 and CDR2 (germline): ENHRY, SYGVKD. This CDR3 region has 12 residues. The ends were cut back, 10 bases at V and 4 bases at J, with 13 bases in the middle. The CDR3 nucleotides read TGTGCCACCAGCCGCGAGGGAGAGACCCAGTACTTC. Its protein is CATSREGETQYF.

J is TRBJ2-7 and V is TRBV19; D may be TRBD1 (6 bases). CDR3 size: 13 residues. V was shortened by 5 bases and J by 3 bases, with 11 bases between the two germline ends. In germline, CDR1 is LNHDA, CDR2 SQIVND (reference sequence). CDR3 sequence: CASSPGQNYEQYF. Written as DNA, the CDR3 is TGTGCCAGTAGTCCCGGACAGAACTACGAGCAGTACTTC.

The chain is built from TRBV6-5 and TRBJ1-6; 8 nucleotides align to TRBD1. The V gene end was trimmed by 10 bases and the J gene end by 5 bases; junction bases not matched to a gene: 7. Germline CDR1 reads MNHEY; CDR2 reads SVGAGI. The CDR3 has 14 residues. The CDR3 is CAIRTGSNNSPLHF. The CDR3 region has the DNA TGTGCCATCCGGACAGGGTCTAATAATTCACCCCTCCACTTT.

The CDR3 loop is CAPTSTGELFF. The CDR3 nucleotides are TGTGCCCCGACGTCGACCGGGGAGCTGTTTTTT. The chain uses TRBV7-9 and TRBJ2-2; no reliable D call. Germline-derived CDR1 and CDR2 are SEHNR and FQNEAQ (reference sequence). The V and J ends lost 11 bases and 5 bases respectively, with 9 bases between them. The CDR3 runs to 11 residues.